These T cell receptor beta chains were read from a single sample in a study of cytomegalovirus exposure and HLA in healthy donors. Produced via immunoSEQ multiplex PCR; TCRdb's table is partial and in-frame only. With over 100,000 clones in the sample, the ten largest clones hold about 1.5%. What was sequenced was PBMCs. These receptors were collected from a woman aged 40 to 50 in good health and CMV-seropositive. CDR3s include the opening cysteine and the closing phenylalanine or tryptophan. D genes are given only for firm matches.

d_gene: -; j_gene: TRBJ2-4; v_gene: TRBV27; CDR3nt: TGTGCCAGCAGTTCCAGACTAGATGTTAGCAAAAACATTCAGTACTTC; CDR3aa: CASSSRLDVSKNIQYF
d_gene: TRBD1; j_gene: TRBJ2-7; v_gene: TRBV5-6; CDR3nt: TGTGCCAGCAGCTCGGGACAGGGGCCGCGCGAGCAGTACTTC; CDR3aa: CASSSGQGPREQYF
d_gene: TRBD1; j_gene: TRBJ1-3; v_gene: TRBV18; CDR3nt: TGTGCCAGCTCACAAAAGGGACAGTCCCCTCAGTTTGGAAACACCATATATTTT; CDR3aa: CASSQKGQSPQFGNTIYF
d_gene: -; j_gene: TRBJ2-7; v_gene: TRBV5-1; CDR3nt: TGCGCCAGCAGCTTGGTTCTGGCGGGACCGACTTACGAGCAGTACTTC; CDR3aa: CASSLVLAGPTYEQYF
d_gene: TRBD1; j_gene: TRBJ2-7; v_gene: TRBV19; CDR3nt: TGTGCCAGTAGCCATACAGGGGGCTACGAGCAGTACTTC; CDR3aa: CASSHTGGYEQYF
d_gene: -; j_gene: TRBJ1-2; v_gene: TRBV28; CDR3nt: TGTGCCATCTCCCTTTTCGAGAGGCAGAACTATGGCTACACCTTC; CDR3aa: CAISLFERQNYGYTF
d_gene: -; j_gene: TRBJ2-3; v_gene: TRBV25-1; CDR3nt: TGTGCCAGCAGTGGGGGGGGGCCAGATACGCAGTATTTT; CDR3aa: CASSGGGPDTQYF
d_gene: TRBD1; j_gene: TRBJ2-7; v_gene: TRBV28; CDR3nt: TGTGCCAGCAGTTTCTTTCAGGGGGCCTACGAGCAGTACTTC; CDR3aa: CASSFFQGAYEQYF
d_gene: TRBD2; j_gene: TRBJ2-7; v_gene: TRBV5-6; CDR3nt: TGTGCCAGCAGCCCAGGACTAGCGGGATACGGCTCCTACGAGCAGTACTTC; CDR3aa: CASSPGLAGYGSYEQYF
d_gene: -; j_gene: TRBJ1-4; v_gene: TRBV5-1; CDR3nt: TGCGCCAGCAGCTTGGGTCAGGGTGAGGATGCAACTAATGAAAAACTGTTTTTT; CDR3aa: CASSLGQGEDATNEKLFF
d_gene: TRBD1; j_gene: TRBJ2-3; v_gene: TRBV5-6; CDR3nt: TGTGCCAGCAGCTCGGCCGGGACAGGGGTATTAGATACGCAGTATTTT; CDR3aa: CASSSAGTGVLDTQYF
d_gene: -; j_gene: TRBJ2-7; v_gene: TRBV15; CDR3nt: TGTGCCACCAGCACCTCCGGTGGGAGGACCTACGAGCAGTACTTC; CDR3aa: CATSTSGGRTYEQYF
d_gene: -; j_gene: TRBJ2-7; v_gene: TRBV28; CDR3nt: TGTGCCAGCACGACAGGATTCCCGTACGAGCAGTACTTC; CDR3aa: CASTTGFPYEQYF
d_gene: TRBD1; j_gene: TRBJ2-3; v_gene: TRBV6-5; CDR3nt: TGTGCCAGCAGTTACGGACAGGGGACAGATACGCAGTATTTT; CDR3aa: CASSYGQGTDTQYF
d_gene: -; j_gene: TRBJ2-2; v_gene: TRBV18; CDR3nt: TGTGCCAGCTCACCACCCTACACCGGGGAGCTGTTTTTT; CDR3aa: CASSPPYTGELFF
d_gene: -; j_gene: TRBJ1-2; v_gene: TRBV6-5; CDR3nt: TGTGCCAGCAGGACAGCAGGGGATCACTATGGCTACACCTTC; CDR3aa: CASRTAGDHYGYTF
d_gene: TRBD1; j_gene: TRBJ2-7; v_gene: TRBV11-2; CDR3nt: TGTGCCAGCAGCCCGGGACAGCCTTCCTACGAGCAGTACTTC; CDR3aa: CASSPGQPSYEQYF
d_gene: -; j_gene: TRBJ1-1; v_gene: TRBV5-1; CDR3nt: TGCGCCAGCAGCCCCAGGGCAATGAACACTGAAGCTTTCTTT; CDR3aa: CASSPRAMNTEAFF
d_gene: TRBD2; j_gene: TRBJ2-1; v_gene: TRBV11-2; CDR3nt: TGTGCCAGCAGCTCCCCTGTGACTAGCGGGAGATACAATGAGCAGTTCTTC; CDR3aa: CASSSPVTSGRYNEQFF
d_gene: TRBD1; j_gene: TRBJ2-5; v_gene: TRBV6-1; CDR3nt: TGTGCCAGCAGTGTGACAGGGTGGACTGACGGGACCCAGTACTTC; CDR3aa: CASSVTGWTDGTQYF
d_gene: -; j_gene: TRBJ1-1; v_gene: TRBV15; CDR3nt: TGTGCCACCAGCAGAAATGTGAGCACTGAAGCTTTCTTT; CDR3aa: CATSRNVSTEAFF
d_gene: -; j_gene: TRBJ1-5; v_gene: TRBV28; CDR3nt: TGTGCCAGCAGTTTATATGGGGGCGGCAATCAGCCCCAGCATTTT; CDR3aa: CASSLYGGGNQPQHF
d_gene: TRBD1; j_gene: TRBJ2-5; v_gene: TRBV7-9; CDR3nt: TGTGCCAGCAGCGGGGACAGGGTAGGGGAGACCCAGTACTTC; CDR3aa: CASSGDRVGETQYF
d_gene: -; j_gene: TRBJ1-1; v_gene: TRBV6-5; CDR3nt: TGTGCCAGCAGTTACTCACGGGAGGGGACTGAAGCTTTCTTT; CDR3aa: CASSYSREGTEAFF
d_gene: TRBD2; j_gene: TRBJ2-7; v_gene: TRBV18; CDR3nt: TGTGCCAGCTCACTAAAGACTAGCGCAAGCTCCTACGAGCAGTACTTC; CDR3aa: CASSLKTSASSYEQYF
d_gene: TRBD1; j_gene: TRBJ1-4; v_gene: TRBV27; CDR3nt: TGTGCCAGCAGTTTTAGGGGGACAGCCCTTGAAAAACTGTTTTTT; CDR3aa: CASSFRGTALEKLFF
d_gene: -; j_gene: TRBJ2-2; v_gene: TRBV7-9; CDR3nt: TGTGCCAGCAGCCCCGGGGAGTACACCGGGGAGCTGTTTTTT; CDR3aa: CASSPGEYTGELFF
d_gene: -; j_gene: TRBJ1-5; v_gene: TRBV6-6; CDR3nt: TGTGCCAGCAGTAGCAGACAGGAAGGACATCAGCCCCAGCATTTT; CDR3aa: CASSSRQEGHQPQHF
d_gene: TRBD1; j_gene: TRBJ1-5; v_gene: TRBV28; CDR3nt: TGTGCCAGCAGCCTGACAGGGGGCGGACAGCCCCAGCATTTT; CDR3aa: CASSLTGGGQPQHF
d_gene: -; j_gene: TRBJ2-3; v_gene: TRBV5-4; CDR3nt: TGTGCCAGCAGCTTTCTATTGACGGGGTCCACAGATACGCAGTATTTT; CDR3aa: CASSFLLTGSTDTQYF
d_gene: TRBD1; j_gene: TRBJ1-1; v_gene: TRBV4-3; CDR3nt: TGCGCCAGCAGCCAAGGAACAGGGGGCTGGGGAGATACTATGAACACTGAAGCTTTCTTT; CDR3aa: CASSQGTGGWGDTMNTEAFF
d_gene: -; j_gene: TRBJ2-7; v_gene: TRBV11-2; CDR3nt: TGTGCCAGCAGCTCAGGGAACGAGCAGTACTTC; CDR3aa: CASSSGNEQYF
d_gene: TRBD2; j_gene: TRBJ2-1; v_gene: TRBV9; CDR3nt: TGTGCCAGCAGCCCAAGGACTAGCGGGAGCGGTGGGAATGAGCAGTTCTTC; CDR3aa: CASSPRTSGSGGNEQFF
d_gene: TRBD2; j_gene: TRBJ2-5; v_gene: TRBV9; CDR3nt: TGTGCCAGCAGCGTAGACATCGCGCCGGGACTAAATAGGGAGACCCAGTACTTC; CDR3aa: CASSVDIAPGLNRETQYF
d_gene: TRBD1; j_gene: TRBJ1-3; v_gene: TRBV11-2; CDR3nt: TGTGCCAGCACCACCGGGACAGGGGGAGCTAGCACCATATATTTT; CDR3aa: CASTTGTGGASTIYF
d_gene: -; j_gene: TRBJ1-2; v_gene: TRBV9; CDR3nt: TGTGCCAGCAGCGTAGAACCGGGACACTTTAACTATGGCTACACCTTC; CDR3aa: CASSVEPGHFNYGYTF
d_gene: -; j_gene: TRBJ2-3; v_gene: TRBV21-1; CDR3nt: TGTGCCAGCAGCAAAAAAGGCCGGGGCACAGATACGCAGTATTTT; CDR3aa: CASSKKGRGTDTQYF
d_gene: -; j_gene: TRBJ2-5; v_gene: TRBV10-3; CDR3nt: TGTGCCTCCCATGCCGGACTGGAAGAGACCCAGTACTTC; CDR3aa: CASHAGLEETQYF
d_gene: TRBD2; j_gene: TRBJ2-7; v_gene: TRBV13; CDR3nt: TGTGCCAGCAGCTTAGATCGGACTAGCGGCCCCTACGAGCAGTACTTC; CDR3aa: CASSLDRTSGPYEQYF
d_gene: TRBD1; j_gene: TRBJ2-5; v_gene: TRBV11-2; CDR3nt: TGTGCCAGCAGCTTAGACAGGGGGACCTGGGAGGAGACCCAGTACTTC; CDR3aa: CASSLDRGTWEETQYF
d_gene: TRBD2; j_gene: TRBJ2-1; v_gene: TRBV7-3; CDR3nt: TGTGCCAGCAGCTTAGGGGTAGCGGGAGTTATAAATGAGCAGTTCTTC; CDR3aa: CASSLGVAGVINEQFF
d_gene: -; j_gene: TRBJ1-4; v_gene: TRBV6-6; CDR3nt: TGTGCCAGCTCGTATGCGGCTATTGGGAATGAAAAACTGTTTTTT; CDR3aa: CASSYAAIGNEKLFF
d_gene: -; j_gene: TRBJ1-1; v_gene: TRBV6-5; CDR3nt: TGTGCCAGCAGTGACCCACGAGGGACTGAAGCTTTCTTT; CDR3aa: CASSDPRGTEAFF
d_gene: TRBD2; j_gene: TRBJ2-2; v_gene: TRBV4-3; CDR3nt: TGCGCCAGCAGCCAAGGGGGACTAGCGGGAGTTGAGGGGGAGCTGTTTTTT; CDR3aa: CASSQGGLAGVEGELFF
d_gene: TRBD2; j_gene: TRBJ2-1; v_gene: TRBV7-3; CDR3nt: TGTGCCAGCAGCTTAACCAGCGGGAGGGCCTCTGAGCAGTTCTTC; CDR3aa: CASSLTSGRASEQFF
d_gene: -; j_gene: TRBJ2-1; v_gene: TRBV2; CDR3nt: TGTGCCAGCAGTGAACAAGCCTATGAGCAGTTCTTC; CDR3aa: CASSEQAYEQFF
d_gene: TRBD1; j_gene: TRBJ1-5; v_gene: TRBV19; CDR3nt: TGTGCCAGTAGTATATTACAGGGGTATAGCAATCAGCCCCAGCATTTT; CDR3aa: CASSILQGYSNQPQHF
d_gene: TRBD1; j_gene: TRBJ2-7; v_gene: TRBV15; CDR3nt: TGTGCCACCAGCGTCCGTTGGGGGGACAGGGTCTACGAGCAGTACTTC; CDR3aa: CATSVRWGDRVYEQYF
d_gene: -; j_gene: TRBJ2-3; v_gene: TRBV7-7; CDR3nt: TGTGCTAGCAGCTTAGTTCCGGGAATCACAGATACGCAGTATTTT; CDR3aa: CASSLVPGITDTQYF
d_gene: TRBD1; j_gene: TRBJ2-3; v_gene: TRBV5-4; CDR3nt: TGTGCCAGCAGGATGGGACAGGCAACAGATACGCAGTATTTT; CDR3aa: CASRMGQATDTQYF
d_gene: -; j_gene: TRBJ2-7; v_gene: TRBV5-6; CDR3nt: TGTGCCAGCAGCGGGCGTGTGAGCTCCTACGAGCAGTACTTC; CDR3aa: CASSGRVSSYEQYF
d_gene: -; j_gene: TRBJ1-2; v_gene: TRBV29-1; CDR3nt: TGCAGCGTTGAGGGGGGTAGTGGCTACACCTTC; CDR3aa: CSVEGGSGYTF